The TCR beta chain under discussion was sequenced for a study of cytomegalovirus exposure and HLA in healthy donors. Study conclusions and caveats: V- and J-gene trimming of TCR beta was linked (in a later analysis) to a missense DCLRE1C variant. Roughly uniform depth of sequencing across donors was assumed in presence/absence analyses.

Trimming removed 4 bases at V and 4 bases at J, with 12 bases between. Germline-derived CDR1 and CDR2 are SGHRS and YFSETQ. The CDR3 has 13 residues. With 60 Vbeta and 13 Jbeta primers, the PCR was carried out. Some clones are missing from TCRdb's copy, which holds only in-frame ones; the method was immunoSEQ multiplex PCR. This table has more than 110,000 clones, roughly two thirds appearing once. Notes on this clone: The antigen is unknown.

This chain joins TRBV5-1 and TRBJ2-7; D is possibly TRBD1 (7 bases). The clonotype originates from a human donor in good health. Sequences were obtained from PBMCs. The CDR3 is CASSQQGRYEQYF. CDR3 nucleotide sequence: TGCGCCAGCAGCCAACAGGGGAGGTACGAGCAGTACTTC.